What follows are 13 T cell receptor beta chains derived from one specimen sequenced in a study of blood T cell repertoires in COVID-19. The method was immunoSEQ multiplex PCR; TCRdb's version includes in-frame clones alone and lacks a portion of them. The table lists under 100,000 clones, 70% to 90% of them singletons. The specimen sequenced was peripheral blood. The receptors shown here come from a man between 50 and 59 years old with active COVID-19.

The CDR3 DNA reads TGTGCCAGCAGCCAAGGAAGCGGCCCCTACGAGCAGTACTTC. This translates into CASSQGSGPYEQYF. The chain uses TRBV3-1 (or the pseudogene TRBV3-2) and TRBJ2-7; tentatively, D is TRBD2 (5 bases). The germline gives CDR1 LGHDT, CDR2 YNNKEL (reference sequence). Trimming took off 1 base at V and 2 bases at J, with 9 bases between the two ends. This CDR3 comprises 14 residues.

The chain joins TRBV4-3 to TRBJ2-2, with 12 nucleotides matching TRBD2. Germline values: CDR1 LGHNA, CDR2 YSLEER. J lost 6 bases, V lost 0 bases, and 8 bases had no gene match. The CDR3 covers 18 residues. The chain's CDR3 is CASSQDRLAGGPAGELFF. DNA of the CDR3: TGCGCCAGCAGCCAAGATAGGCTAGCGGGGGGGCCGGCCGGGGAGCTGTTTTTT.

The chain carries TRBV5-5 and TRBJ2-3, with 7 bases that match TRBD1. The trim removed 0 bases at V and 0 bases at J, leaving 7 bases unmatched. Germline-derived CDR1 and CDR2 are SGHKS and YYEKEE (reference sequence). The CDR3 covers 17 residues. CDR3 protein: CASSLGGTDISTDTQYF. CDR3 DNA sequence: TGTGCCAGCAGCTTGGGAGGGACAGATATTAGCACAGATACGCAGTATTTT.

This rearrangement joins TRBV7-3 to TRBJ1-2; 12 positions agree with TRBD1. The germline gives CDR1 SGHTA, CDR2 FQGTGA. The J segment lost 4 bases and the V segment lost 3 bases, leaving 3 bases of the junction unmatched. The CDR3 runs 15 residues. The CDR3: CASSLGQGAGYGYTF. CDR3 coding DNA: TGTGCCAGCAGCTTGGGACAGGGGGCTGGCTATGGCTACACCTTC.

The chain combines TRBV6-5 with TRBJ2-7, with D possibly being TRBD2 (6 bases). Germline CDR1 is MNHEY and CDR2 is SVGAGI. CDR3 length: 15 amino acids. Trimming cost V 6 bases and J 4 bases, with 19 bases left between them. CDR3 sequence: CASRGGTPSFYEQYF. In DNA, the CDR3 is TGTGCCAGCAGGGGCGGGACCCCATCCTTTTACGAGCAGTACTTC.

V usage is TRBV5-1 and J usage is TRBJ2-7; 9 bases fit TRBD1. The CDR3 contains 14 residues. Germline V CDR1 and CDR2: SGHRS, YFSETQ. J gave up 5 bases and V 4 bases, and 7 bases lay outside the gene matches. CDR3 sequence (DNA): TGCGCCAGCAGCCTAGGACAGGGGTTCAACGAGCAGTACTTC. Amino acid sequence: CASSLGQGFNEQYF.

The V gene is TRBV3-1 (or the pseudogene TRBV3-2), the J gene TRBJ1-6; a weak D match, TRBD1 (5 bases). In germline, CDR1 is LGHDT, CDR2 YNNKEL (reference sequence). Trimming left V 3 bases short and J 7 bases short, with 16 bases between. This CDR3 region has 16 residues. The CDR3 is CASSHLRAAPNSPLHF. The DNA of the CDR3 is TGTGCCAGCAGCCATCTCAGGGCCGCACCCAATTCACCCCTCCACTTT.

This chain connects TRBV3-1 (or the pseudogene TRBV3-2) to TRBJ2-2; 7 bases fit TRBD1. With V trimmed by 4 bases and J by 0 bases, 5 bases remained unmatched. CDR3 length: 16 amino acids. CDR1 LGHDT and CDR2 YNNKEL come from the germline V gene (reference sequence). The CDR3 bases are TGTGCCAGCAGCCCACGACAGGGCTCGAACACCGGGGAGCTGTTTTTT. The encoded protein is CASSPRQGSNTGELFF.

The chain employs TRBV12-3 or TRBV12-4 and TRBJ1-5, with D possibly matching TRBD1 (5 bases). The CDR3 runs to 12 residues. Trimming took off 6 bases at V and 6 bases at J, with 9 bases between the two ends. The CDR3 protein is CASRQGIQPQHF. CDR3 coding DNA: TGTGCCAGCAGGCAGGGAATTCAGCCCCAGCATTTT.

The chain recombines TRBV4-3 with TRBJ2-2, with D perhaps TRBD2 (6 bases). The CDR3 consists of 15 residues. Germline V gene lookup returns CDR1 LGHNA and CDR2 YSLEER. V shed 0 bases and J shed 1 base, with 6 bases lying between them. DNA of the CDR3: TGCGCCAGCAGCCAAGAGGGGGGGAACACCGGGGAGCTGTTTTTT. Translated, it gives CASSQEGGNTGELFF.

The rearrangement joins TRBV5-4 to TRBJ1-1; 10 nucleotides line up with TRBD1. The germline gives CDR1 SGHNT, CDR2 YYREEE (reference sequence). V gave up 2 bases and J gave up 8 bases; unmatched junction bases: 6. The CDR3 sequence is 14 residues long. The CDR3 sequence is CASSFRDRGSEAFF. CDR3 in DNA: TGTGCCAGCAGCTTCCGGGACAGGGGATCCGAAGCTTTCTTT.

This chain links TRBV10-3 with TRBJ2-1; no clear D gene. CDR3 length: 12 amino acids. The V gene's germline CDR1 is ENHRY and CDR2 SYGVKD. Between the trimmed V and J ends, which lost 8 bases and 6 bases, there was a span of 11 bases. CDR3 nucleotide sequence: TGTGCCATCCGTCCCTCGTCCAATGAGCAGTTCTTC. Translation gives CAIRPSSNEQFF.

The V gene is TRBV29-1, the J gene TRBJ2-3, with D hard to call. The length of the CDR3 is 12 residues. Trimming took off 2 bases at V and 2 bases at J, with 5 bases between the two ends. Germline assignment: CDR1 SQVTM and CDR2 ANQGSEA. CDR3 in DNA: TGCAGCGTTGAACTAACCACAGATACGCAGTATTTT. Protein sequence: CSVELTTDTQYF.